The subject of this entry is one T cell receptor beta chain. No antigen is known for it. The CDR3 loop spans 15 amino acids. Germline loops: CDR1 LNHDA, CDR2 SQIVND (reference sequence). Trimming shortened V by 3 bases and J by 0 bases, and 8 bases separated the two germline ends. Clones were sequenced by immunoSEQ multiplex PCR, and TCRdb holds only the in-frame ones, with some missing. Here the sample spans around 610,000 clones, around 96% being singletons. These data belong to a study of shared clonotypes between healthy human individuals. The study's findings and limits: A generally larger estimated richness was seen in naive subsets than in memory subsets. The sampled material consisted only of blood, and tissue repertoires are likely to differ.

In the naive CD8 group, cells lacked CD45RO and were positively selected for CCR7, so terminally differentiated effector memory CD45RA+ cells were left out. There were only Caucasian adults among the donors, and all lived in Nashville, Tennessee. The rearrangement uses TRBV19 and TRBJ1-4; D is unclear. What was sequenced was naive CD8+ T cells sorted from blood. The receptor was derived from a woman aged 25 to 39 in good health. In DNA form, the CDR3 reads TGTGCCAGTAGTATCCCCCGGACAACTAATGAAAAACTGTTTTTT. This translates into CASSIPRTTNEKLFF.